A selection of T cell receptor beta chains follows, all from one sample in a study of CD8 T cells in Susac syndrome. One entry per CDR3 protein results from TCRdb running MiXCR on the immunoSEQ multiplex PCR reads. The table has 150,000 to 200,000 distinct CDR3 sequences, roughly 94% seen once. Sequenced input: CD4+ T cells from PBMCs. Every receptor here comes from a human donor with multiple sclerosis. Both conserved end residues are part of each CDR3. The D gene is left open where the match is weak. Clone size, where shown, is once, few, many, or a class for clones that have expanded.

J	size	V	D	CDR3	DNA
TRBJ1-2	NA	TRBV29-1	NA	CSVAELSYYGYTF	TGCAGCGTTGCTGAACTATCCTACTATGGCTACACCTTC
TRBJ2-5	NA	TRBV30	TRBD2	CAGVVDLAEETQYF	TGTGCCGGAGTAGTGGACCTAGCGGAAGAGACCCAGTACTTC
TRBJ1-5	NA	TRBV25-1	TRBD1	CASRTGDYQPQHF	TGTGCCAGCAGGACAGGGGACTATCAGCCCCAGCATTTT
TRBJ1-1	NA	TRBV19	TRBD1	CASRDRGQGLMNTEAFF	TGTGCCAGTAGAGATCGCGGACAGGGACTAATGAACACTGAAGCTTTCTTT
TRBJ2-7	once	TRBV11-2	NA	CASSPSLLGSYEQYF	TGTGCCAGCAGCCCCTCCCTGCTGGGATCCTACGAGCAGTACTTC
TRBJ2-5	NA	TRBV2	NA	CASRIAVQETQYF	TGTGCCAGCAGGATAGCGGTTCAAGAGACCCAGTACTTC
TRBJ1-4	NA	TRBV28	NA	CASQTENEKLFF	TGTGCCAGCCAAACAGAGAATGAAAAACTGTTTTTT
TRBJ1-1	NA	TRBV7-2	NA	CASSLASWKGEAFF	TGTGCCAGCAGCTTAGCGTCGTGGAAGGGTGAAGCTTTCTTT
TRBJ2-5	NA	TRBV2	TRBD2	CASIRREGLETQYF	TGTGCCAGCATTCGGCGGGAGGGCCTGGAGACCCAGTACTTC
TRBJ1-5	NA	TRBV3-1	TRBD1	CASSHTGEDQPQHF	TGTGCCAGCAGCCATACAGGGGAGGATCAGCCCCAGCATTTT
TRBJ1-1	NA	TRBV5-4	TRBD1	CASSDDRAPGTEAFF	TGTGCCAGCAGCGACGACAGGGCCCCAGGCACTGAAGCTTTCTTT
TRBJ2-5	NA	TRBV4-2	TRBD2	CASSQVELAGQETQYF	TGTGCCAGCAGCCAAGTTGAACTAGCGGGACAAGAGACCCAGTACTTC
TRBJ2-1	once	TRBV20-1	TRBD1	CSAKTGTDSNNEQFF	TGCAGTGCAAAGACCGGGACAGATTCTAACAATGAGCAGTTCTTC
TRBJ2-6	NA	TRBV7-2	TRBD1	CASSSGGSGANVLTF	TGTGCCAGCAGCTCAGGGGGCTCTGGGGCCAACGTCCTGACTTTC
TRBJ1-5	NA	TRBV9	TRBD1	CASSRGQGSNQPQHF	TGTGCCAGCAGCAGGGGGCAAGGGAGCAATCAGCCCCAGCATTTT
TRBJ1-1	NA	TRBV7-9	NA	CASSSAIIGGRMNTEAFF	TGTGCCAGCAGCTCCGCGATCATCGGCGGCAGAATGAACACTGAAGCTTTCTTT
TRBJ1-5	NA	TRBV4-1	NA	CASSHLRRDQPQHF	TGCGCCAGCAGCCATCTTAGGCGGGATCAGCCCCAGCATTTT